This T cell receptor beta chain was observed in a study of blood T cell repertoires in COVID-19. Study context: The samples span acute and convalescent COVID-19 from the United States, Italy and Spain. PBMCs, B-cell-depleted T cells, or T cells were the source of the cDNA or gDNA that made up the material.

The authors' processing: How many nucleated cells were present was estimated from reference gene primer amplification. Sequencing was performed with immunoSEQ multiplex PCR; in TCRdb, only in-frame clones are kept and a portion is missing. The V and J calls and clone size come from that table; D and trimming were worked out from the DNA. Among just under 350,000 clones listed, about four fifths were seen once. The CDR3 totals 14 residues. V lost 4 bases, J lost 6 bases, and 7 bases stayed unmatched. Germline-derived CDR1 and CDR2 are MNHEY and SVGEGT. This chain joins TRBV6-2 or TRBV6-3 and TRBJ2-3; 7 bases map to TRBD2. This receptor was taken from a man aged 25-45 years with active or convalescent COVID-19. Sequencing input: peripheral blood. CDR3 sequence reads: CASSWASGADTQYF. In nucleotides, the CDR3 is TGTGCCAGCAGTTGGGCTAGCGGAGCGGATACGCAGTATTTT.